This T cell receptor beta chain was identified during a study of blood T cell repertoires in COVID-19. Cohort assignment relied on participant-reported clinical history. Authors' analysis steps: Estimates of nucleated cell counts were drawn from the amplification of reference gene primers. Assay: immunoSEQ multiplex PCR; the TCRdb copy retains only in-frame clones and omits some. The V and J calls and clone size are taken from that table; D and trimming were inferred from the DNA. The sample has about 250,000 clones; 75% to 85% are singletons. The CDR3 runs to 14 residues. Germline loops: CDR1 LNHDA, CDR2 SQIVND (reference sequence). V shed 5 bases and J 7 bases; nucleotides not matched to a gene: 8.

This chain connects TRBV19 to TRBJ1-1; TRBD1 matches at 9 bases. The sample consisted of PBMCs or T cells enriched from blood (not recorded which). The clonotype comes from a woman in her 50s with acute COVID-19. DNA of the CDR3: TGTGCCAGTAGTTCCTCGGACAGGGGATTTGAAGCTTTCTTT. This translates into CASSSSDRGFEAFF.